These 28 T cell receptor beta chains were sequenced from one sample in a study of cytomegalovirus exposure and HLA in healthy donors. In the PCR, 60 Vbeta and 13 Jbeta primers were used. TCRdb keeps only in-frame clones here, not all; method: immunoSEQ multiplex PCR. The sample gives 200,000 to 250,000 clones, approximately 82% of which show up once; 0.58% is in the top ten. Sequencing was carried out using PBMCs. These receptors all stem from a woman in her thirties or forties in good health and CMV-seronegative.

The CDR3 DNA is TGTGCCAGCAGCCTCGACAGGGTCAATGAGCAGTTCTTC. As protein: CASSLDRVNEQFF. The J gene is TRBJ2-1, the V gene TRBV11-1, with 7 positions matching TRBD1. The junction had 4 bases not matched to a gene; V was cut back by 5 bases and J by 6 bases. CDR1 SGHAT and CDR2 FQDESV come from the germline V gene (reference sequence). The CDR3 consists of 13 residues. Full variable domain (rest looked up from reference TRBV11-1 and TRBJ2-1): EAEVAQSPRYKITEKSQAVAFWCDPISGHATLYWYRQILGQGPELLVQFQDESVVDDSQLPKDRFSAERLKGVDSTLKIQPAELGDSAMYLCASSLDRVNEQFFGPGTRLTVL.

The V call is TRBV13, the J call TRBJ2-7; D not resolved. Trimming removed 5 bases from V and 0 bases from J, with 8 bases in between. The CDR3 has 13 amino acids. CDR1 and CDR2 (germline): PRHDT, FYEKMQ (reference sequence). This chain's CDR3 is CASSPRSSYEQYF. Written as DNA, the CDR3 is TGTGCCAGCAGCCCACGGTCCTCCTACGAGCAGTACTTC.

The chain employs TRBV11-3 and TRBJ2-3; 8 nucleotides align to TRBD1. Trimming cost V 6 bases and J 4 bases; bases outside gene matches: 12. The CDR3 sequence is 16 residues long. Looked up from germline, CDR1 is SGHNT and CDR2 is YENEEA. CDR3 sequence reads: CASRRRLQGAADTQYF. The CDR3 DNA sequence: TGTGCCAGCAGGCGAAGGCTTCAGGGGGCGGCAGATACGCAGTATTTT.

This sequence joins TRBV12-5 and TRBJ2-1; a possible D gene is TRBD2 (6 bases). Germline CDR1 LGHNT, CDR2 FRNRAP. The CDR3 sequence is 16 residues long. The ends were cut back, 1 base at V and 2 bases at J, with 12 bases in the middle. The CDR3 sequence: CASGLDLGGTYNEQFF. DNA for the CDR3: TGTGCTAGTGGTTTGGACCTCGGGGGAACCTACAATGAGCAGTTCTTC.

This chain uses TRBV5-1 with TRBJ2-5, with TRBD1 identical over 7 bases. This CDR3 region has 12 residues. The germline gives CDR1 SGHRS, CDR2 YFSETQ. Trimming at V came to 8 bases and at J to 4 bases, leaving 5 bases not matched to a gene. The CDR3, as DNA: TGCGCCAGTAGAGGGGGCGGAGAGACCCAGTACTTC. This translates into CASRGGGETQYF.

The chain links TRBV10-3 to TRBJ2-5; 10 nucleotides align to TRBD1. Trimming took 6 bases from V and 5 from J; bases not matched to a gene: 9. From germline, CDR1 is ENHRY and CDR2 SYGVKD. This CDR3 contains 15 residues. The CDR3 protein is CAISSGQGSIETQYF. The DNA for the CDR3 is TGTGCCATCAGCTCGGGACAGGGGTCTATCGAGACCCAGTACTTC.

This clone was seen just once. At one of its ends the junction is not consistent with the germline gene, which may arise from a read error. The CDR3 nucleotides read TGTGCCAGCAGGGAAGCTCAGGGAAACTATGGCTACACCTTC. Amino acid sequence: CASREAQGNYGYTF. V usage is TRBV2 and J usage is TRBJ1-2; D perhaps matches TRBD1 (5 bases). The CDR3 totals 14 residues. The V gene's germline CDR1 is SNHLY and CDR2 FYNNEI.

J is TRBJ1-2 and V is TRBV28; TRBD1 agrees at 7 bases. Trimming took 6 bases from V and 2 from J; bases not matched to a gene: 6. Germline V CDR1 and CDR2: MDHEN, SYDVKM. The CDR3 sequence is 14 residues long. The CDR3 bases are TGTGCCAGCAGCCAGGGACAGATAAACTATGGCTACACCTTC. Protein product: CASSQGQINYGYTF.

This clone was seen just once. V and J are TRBV19 and TRBJ1-1; D possibly corresponds to TRBD1 (5 bases). V lost 8 bases and J lost 0, with 10 bases in between. The CDR3 loop spans 13 amino acids. Germline V gene sequence: CDR1 LNHDA, CDR2 SQIVND (reference sequence). CDR3: CASWGRMNTEAFF. CDR3 nucleotides: TGTGCCAGTTGGGGCAGAATGAACACTGAAGCTTTCTTT.

The chain employs TRBV15 and TRBJ2-7; 7 nucleotides agree with TRBD2. The J segment lost 3 bases and the V segment lost 1 base, leaving 6 bases of the junction unmatched. The germline gives CDR1 LNHNV, CDR2 YYDKDF (reference sequence). CDR3 size: 15 residues. The CDR3 bases are TGTGCCACCAGCAGAGTAGGGAGGGAAAGCTACGAGCAGTACTTC. This codes for CATSRVGRESYEQYF.

The count of this clone is one. The chain has TRBV6-1 and TRBJ2-7; the match to TRBD1 covers 11 bases. This CDR3 is built from 15 residues. J lost 3 bases, V lost 7 bases, and 8 bases had no gene match. In germline, CDR1 is MNHNS, CDR2 SASEGT. CDR3 residues: CASKRPGQGDYEQYF. The CDR3, as DNA: TGTGCCAGCAAAAGACCGGGACAGGGGGACTACGAGCAGTACTTC.

The genes are TRBV5-8 and TRBJ2-1; D perhaps matches TRBD2 (5 bases). CDR1 is SGHTS, CDR2 YDEGEE, per germline. This CDR3 region has 16 residues. V lost 3 bases and J lost 1, with 14 bases in between. The CDR3 DNA follows: TGTGCCAGCAGCTCTAAGAGGAGGTTTTCCTACAATGAGCAGTTCTTC. As protein: CASSSKRRFSYNEQFF.

The chain employs TRBV30 and TRBJ1-1, with 7 bases that match TRBD1. After removal of 4 bases from V and 4 bases from J, the junction contained 3 bases not matched to a gene. The CDR3 is made up of 12 amino acids. Per germline, CDR1 GTSNPN and CDR2 SVGIG (reference sequence). CDR3 sequence reads: CAWIKGATEAFF. Written as DNA, the CDR3 is TGTGCCTGGATAAAGGGGGCCACTGAAGCTTTCTTT.

The table lists this clone with a count of one. The genes are TRBV2 and TRBJ1-5; the match to TRBD1 covers 7 bases. The junction had 14 bases not matched to a gene; V was cut back by 3 bases and J by 9 bases. The CDR3 runs to 16 residues. CDR1 is SNHLY, CDR2 FYNNEI, per germline. The CDR3 here is CASSDVVGGPYRPQHF. CDR3 nucleotides: TGTGCCAGCAGTGACGTTGTAGGGGGCCCTTATCGGCCCCAGCATTTT.

J is TRBJ1-4 and V is TRBV5-1; 7 nucleotides match TRBD1. The V gene end was trimmed by 4 bases and the J gene end by 3 bases; junction bases not matched to a gene: 6. The CDR3 loop spans 15 amino acids. From germline, CDR1 is SGHRS and CDR2 YFSETQ. CDR3 loop: CASSRRQGANEKLFF. CDR3 nucleotide sequence: TGCGCCAGCAGCCGAAGACAGGGTGCTAATGAAAAACTGTTTTTT.

This clone was recorded once. The chain is built from TRBV14 and TRBJ2-7; 7 bases are shared with TRBD1. This CDR3 spans 14 amino acids. V lost 4 bases and J lost 2; bases outside the gene matches: 5. Germline CDR1 SGHDN, CDR2 FVKESK. Here the CDR3 DNA reads TGTGCCAGCAGCCTAGCCCAGGGGGCCTACGAGCAGTACTTC. This translates into CASSLAQGAYEQYF.

This clone was counted a single time. The CDR3 coding sequence is TGTGCCAGCAGCTCCACGGGAGTCGAGCTATACTTC. Protein product: CASSSTGVELYF. The chain joins TRBV7-9 to TRBJ2-7, with a possible D match to TRBD2 (6 bases). The CDR3 is 12 residues long. CDR1 is SEHNR and CDR2 is FQNEAQ in the germline V gene (reference sequence). Trimming left V 4 bases short and J 13 bases short, with 17 bases between.

The chain has TRBV29-1 and TRBJ1-5, with D hard to call. CDR3 length: 13 amino acids. V lost 5 bases and J lost 7, with 15 bases in between. Germline CDR1 SQVTM, CDR2 ANQGSEA. CDR3 region: CSVSRGNDQPQHF. Written as DNA, the CDR3 is TGCAGCGTTTCTAGAGGGAATGACCAGCCCCAGCATTTT.

This chain uses TRBV6-1 with TRBJ1-1; tentatively, D is TRBD1 (5 bases). Germline CDR1 and CDR2: MNHNS and SASEGT. V was shortened by 5 bases and J by 2 bases, with 12 bases between the two germline ends. The CDR3 is 14 amino acids. DNA of the CDR3: TGTGCCAGCAGTCTGGGGGGGGTTAACACTGAAGCTTTCTTT. It specifies CASSLGGVNTEAFF.

The V and J genes are TRBV20-1 and TRBJ1-3; D remains unclear. The V end lost 3 bases, the J end lost 3 bases, and 3 bases lay between the germline ends. The CDR3 spans 11 residues. Germline CDR1 and CDR2: DFQATT and SNEGSKA (reference sequence). CDR3 protein: CSASHGNTIYF. CDR3 nucleotide sequence: TGCAGTGCTAGTCATGGAAACACCATATATTTT.

The chain recombines TRBV4-2 with TRBJ2-5; TRBD1 agrees at 7 bases. After removal of 0 bases from V and 4 bases from J, the junction contained 11 bases not matched to a gene. The CDR3 loop spans 17 amino acids. Germline CDR1 reads LGHNA; CDR2 reads YNFKEQ. CDR3 sequence reads: CASSQERVRTGAETQYF. In DNA, the CDR3 is TGTGCCAGCAGCCAAGAAAGAGTCAGGACAGGAGCAGAGACCCAGTACTTC.

The chain carries TRBV5-1 and TRBJ2-2; TRBD1 aligns across 7 bases. The CDR3 runs 18 residues. Germline CDR1 is SGHRS and CDR2 is YFSETQ. The V segment lost 3 bases and the J segment 3 bases; nucleotides outside the gene matches: 14. CDR3 DNA sequence: TGCGCCAGCAGCTCGCCGCGACAGGGATGGAAGGACACCGGGGAGCTGTTTTTT. Translating gives CASSSPRQGWKDTGELFF.

The rearrangement uses TRBV11-1 and TRBJ2-1, with 7 bases lining up with TRBD2. Germline-derived CDR1 and CDR2 are SGHAT and FQDESV (reference sequence). The V gene end was trimmed by 6 bases and the J gene end by 5 bases; junction bases not matched to a gene: 10. The CDR3 length is 15 residues. Here the CDR3 reads CASRVRLAENNEQFF. CDR3 DNA: TGTGCCAGCAGGGTGAGACTAGCCGAAAACAATGAGCAGTTCTTC.

The chain has TRBV6-6 and TRBJ1-6, with D uncertain. The CDR3 contains 12 residues. Germline V CDR1 and CDR2: MNHNY, SVGAGI (reference sequence). V was shortened by 4 bases and J by 6 bases, with 4 bases between the two germline ends. The CDR3 DNA reads as TGTGCCAGCAGTTCGGGTAATTCACCCCTCCACTTT. Translated, it gives CASSSGNSPLHF.

CDR3 amino acids: CASSVRASGVNEQFF. The CDR3 bases are TGTGCCAGCAGTGTTAGGGCTAGCGGGGTAAATGAGCAGTTCTTC. The rearrangement uses TRBV2 and TRBJ2-1, with 9 positions matching TRBD2. The CDR3 has 15 residues. Germline V lookup: CDR1 SNHLY, CDR2 FYNNEI. V lost 4 bases and J lost 7; bases outside the gene matches: 8.

The chain has TRBV11-2 and TRBJ2-1; no definite D call. Germline values: CDR1 SGHAT, CDR2 FQNNGV. CDR3 length equals 14 residues. Deletions cut 0 bases from V and 2 bases from J, with 5 bases between. CDR3 loop: CASSLDTTYNEQFF. The CDR3 nucleotides read TGTGCCAGCAGCTTAGATACTACCTACAATGAGCAGTTCTTC.

The CDR3 protein is CASTGGRTEAFF. DNA of the CDR3: TGTGCCAGCACAGGAGGGCGTACTGAAGCTTTCTTT. The rearrangement links TRBV25-1 to TRBJ1-1; no clear D. This CDR3 is 12 amino acids long. In germline, CDR1 is MGHDK, CDR2 SYGVNS. Between the trimmed V and J ends, which lost 7 bases and 5 bases, there was a span of 11 bases.

Comment on this clone: In the same sample, other DNA sequences code for this CDR3. The genes are TRBV19 and TRBJ2-7; D unresolved. Germline V CDR1 and CDR2: LNHDA, SQIVND (reference sequence). This CDR3 has 14 amino acids. V dropped 1 base and J dropped 0 bases, with 7 bases sitting between them. The DNA for the CDR3 is TGTGCCAGTAGTATAGGGCAGGCCTCCTACGAGCAGTACTTC. Its translation: CASSIGQASYEQYF.